The present T cell receptor (beta chain) was sequenced within a study of cytomegalovirus exposure and HLA in healthy donors. This clone occurred once. The sample contains more than one DNA sequence encoding this CDR3. The CDR3 contains 14 residues. The germline V gene has CDR1 SGHRS and CDR2 YFSETQ. Trimming at V came to 0 bases and at J to 3 bases, leaving 0 bases not matched to a gene. Clones were sequenced by immunoSEQ multiplex PCR, and TCRdb holds only the in-frame ones, with some missing. This sample has about 200,000 clones, with 75% to 85% found just once. The TCR was taken from a woman aged 25 to 39 in good health and CMV-seropositive. J is TRBJ2-3 and V is TRBV5-1; 8 nucleotides match TRBD2. The sample consisted of PBMCs. CDR3 nucleotides: TGCGCCAGCAGCTTGGGACTAGCGACAGATACGCAGTATTTT. As protein: CASSLGLATDTQYF.